This T cell receptor beta chain was identified in a study of T cell responses to AZD1222 COVID-19 vaccine. In regard to this clone: Antigen: not known.

The CDR3 loop spans 15 amino acids. Trimming removed 6 bases at V and 0 bases at J, with 13 bases between. Germline CDR1 LGHNT, CDR2 FRNRAP. Study-level findings and limits: Donors were mostly white British, more females; clonal diversity possibly underestimated.

Data came from immunoSEQ multiplex PCR; TCRdb stores just in-frame clones and leaves some out. The data hold tens of thousands of clones, with more than 75% observed a single time. The sample consisted of peripheral blood, taken on day 0 of AZD1222 vaccination. This chain joins TRBV12-5 and TRBJ2-3, with D tentatively TRBD2 (6 bases). This sequence originates from an adult in good health. CDR3 sequence reads: CASGLEGLSTDTQYF. CDR3 bases: TGTGCTAGTGGACTGGAGGGGTTAAGCACAGATACGCAGTATTTT.